These T cell receptor beta chains were read from a single sample in a study of OX40 agonist ivuxolimab in advanced cancers. Some clones are missing from TCRdb's copy, which holds only in-frame ones; the method was immunoSEQ multiplex PCR. The table shows 65,000 to 90,000 clones, with roughly 80% occurring only once. The sequencing used CD4+ or CD8+ T cells sorted from blood, collected in a trial of the OX40 agonist ivuxolimab. These TCRs come from an adult with an advanced solid tumor such as melanoma, head and neck, liver or kidney cancer. Each CDR3 is given with its conserved first and last residue. Fields, in order: clone size, J gene, D gene, V gene, CDR3 DNA, CDR3 protein. D genes are given only for firm matches. A row's size may be missing; if present it is once, few, many or a size class.

clone size: once; J gene: TRBJ2-5; D gene: -; V gene: TRBV7-8; CDR3 DNA: TGTGCCAGCAGCTTAGCGGTTTTACAAGAGACCCAGTACTTC; CDR3 protein: CASSLAVLQETQYF
clone size: once; J gene: TRBJ2-5; D gene: -; V gene: TRBV5-1; CDR3 DNA: TGCGCCAGCAGCATCGCTCTTACTAGGGGAGAGACCCAGTACTTC; CDR3 protein: CASSIALTRGETQYF
clone size: few; J gene: TRBJ2-5; D gene: -; V gene: TRBV14; CDR3 DNA: TGTGCCAGCAGCCAGTCGACAGGATTTGAGACCCAGTACTTC; CDR3 protein: CASSQSTGFETQYF
clone size: once; J gene: TRBJ2-3; D gene: -; V gene: TRBV2; CDR3 DNA: TGTGCCAGCAGCCCAGTCCGGACCCGCACAGATACGCAGTATTTT; CDR3 protein: CASSPVRTRTDTQYF
clone size: -; J gene: TRBJ2-5; D gene: TRBD2; V gene: TRBV13; CDR3 DNA: TGTGCCAGCAGCTTAGGCCCGAGCGGGGATAAGACCCAGTACTTC; CDR3 protein: CASSLGPSGDKTQYF
clone size: -; J gene: TRBJ2-3; D gene: TRBD2; V gene: TRBV28; CDR3 DNA: TGTGCCAGCAGTGCAGAGCGGGGGGGGAGCACAGATACGCAGTATTTT; CDR3 protein: CASSAERGGSTDTQYF
clone size: -; J gene: TRBJ2-3; D gene: -; V gene: TRBV5-1; CDR3 DNA: TGCGCCAGCAGTGGGGTATCAACAGATACGCAGTATTTT; CDR3 protein: CASSGVSTDTQYF
clone size: once; J gene: TRBJ2-7; D gene: -; V gene: TRBV7-9; CDR3 DNA: TGTGCCAGCACCATAAGCGGGCAAGGGGAGCAGTACTTC; CDR3 protein: CASTISGQGEQYF
clone size: once; J gene: TRBJ1-6; D gene: TRBD1; V gene: TRBV5-5; CDR3 DNA: TGTGCCAGCAGTACAGGGGACTATAATTCACCCCTCCACTTT; CDR3 protein: CASSTGDYNSPLHF
clone size: -; J gene: TRBJ2-7; D gene: -; V gene: TRBV6-5; CDR3 DNA: TGTGCCAGCAGTTACTCGTCAGGGGCCGCCTACGAGCAGTACTTC; CDR3 protein: CASSYSSGAAYEQYF
clone size: -; J gene: TRBJ2-7; D gene: -; V gene: TRBV7-3; CDR3 DNA: TGTGCCAGCAGCCTAGTCATAGGGCGAACCTACGAGCAGTACTTC; CDR3 protein: CASSLVIGRTYEQYF